This entry lists 19 T cell receptor beta chains sequenced from one sample in a study of neurological immune-mediated disorders. From the 5' RACE reads, TCRdb called clonotypes with MiXCR, one entry per CDR3 protein. The repertoire holds roughly 16,000 distinct CDR3 sequences, with approximately 10% as singletons. The sequencing sample was made of CD8+ T cells from blood. The receptor set was obtained from a man between 45 and 60 years old in good health.

This clonotype came up many times. This chain connects TRBV4-1 to TRBJ2-3; 11 nucleotides align to TRBD1. Trimming at V came to 6 bases and at J to 3 bases, leaving 2 bases not matched to a gene. Germline lookup yields CDR1 MGHRA and CDR2 YSYEKL. This CDR3 has 14 residues. CDR3 loop: CASRGQGATDTQYF. The CDR3 DNA follows: TGCGCCAGCAGAGGACAGGGGGCTACAGATACGCAGTATTTT.

In this sample, this clonotype turned up many times. This chain links TRBV28 with TRBJ1-3; no clear D. The CDR3 runs to 13 residues. V lost 8 bases, J lost 2 bases, and 10 bases lay in between. Germline CDR1 MDHEN, CDR2 SYDVKM. The CDR3 DNA is TGTGCCAGCCTACCCTTGACTGGAAACACCATATATTTT. Translating it yields CASLPLTGNTIYF.

This clonotype was detected many times. The gene calls are TRBV6-5 and TRBJ2-3; 13 bases fit TRBD2. CDR3 length equals 17 residues. CDR1 is MNHEY and CDR2 is SVGAGI in the germline V gene. Trimming at V came to 6 bases and at J to 2 bases, leaving 8 bases not matched to a gene. CDR3 DNA: TGTGCCAGCAGCCCCCGGACTAGCGGGAGTTTCACAGATACGCAGTATTTT. Amino acid sequence: CASSPRTSGSFTDTQYF.

This clonotype was recorded many times. The chain carries TRBV18 and TRBJ2-1; TRBD2 might be the D (5 bases). Trimming removed 0 bases from V and 3 bases from J, with 12 bases in between. The CDR3 spans 16 residues. Germline-derived CDR1 and CDR2 are KGHSH and LQKENI. The CDR3 DNA is TGTGCCAGCTCACCACCGCAGAGGGCCCTCTACAATGAGCAGTTCTTC. As protein: CASSPPQRALYNEQFF.

The table lists this clonotype with many counts. The DNA of the CDR3 is TGTGCCAGCAGTCACGGACTAGCGGGGGACACCGGGGAGCTGTTTTTT. This translates into CASSHGLAGDTGELFF. The chain has TRBV6-2 or TRBV6-3 and TRBJ2-2; TRBD2 matches at 13 bases. V lost 5 bases, J lost 3 bases, and 3 bases stayed unmatched. The germline V gene has CDR1 MNHEY and CDR2 SVGEGT. The CDR3 sequence is 16 residues long.

This clonotype is medium-sized. This rearrangement joins TRBV7-9 to TRBJ2-5, with D unclear. In germline, CDR1 is SEHNR, CDR2 FQNEAQ (reference sequence). V lost 1 base, J lost 5 bases, and 5 bases lay in between. This CDR3 contains 12 residues. CDR3 sequence: CASSLGLETQYF. The CDR3, as DNA: TGTGCCAGCAGCTTAGGTCTGGAGACCCAGTACTTC.

In this sample, this clonotype turned up many times. The V and J genes are TRBV20-1 and TRBJ1-6; no definite D call. The ends were cut back, 6 bases at V and 0 bases at J, with 15 bases in the middle. Germline CDR1 reads DFQATT; CDR2 reads SNEGSKA (reference sequence). This CDR3 is built from 16 residues. The CDR3 is CSAPPDASSYNSPLHF. DNA of the CDR3: TGCAGTGCCCCCCCCGACGCGAGCTCCTATAATTCACCCCTCCACTTT.

This clonotype was seen many times. The V and J genes are TRBV10-3 and TRBJ2-1; 7 bases fit TRBD2. Germline CDR1 is ENHRY and CDR2 is SYGVKD. This CDR3 is 13 amino acids long. Trimming removed 11 bases from V and 8 bases from J; junction bases left unmatched: 12. The CDR3 DNA sequence: TGTGCCCCACGGGCGGGAGTTATGCATGAGCAGTTCTTC. Amino acid sequence: CAPRAGVMHEQFF.

This clonotype counts as medium-sized. This chain connects TRBV20-1 to TRBJ2-1; 10 bases align to TRBD2. With V trimmed by 3 bases and J by 3 bases, 5 bases remained unmatched. The CDR3 has 15 amino acids. In germline, CDR1 is DFQATT, CDR2 SNEGSKA (reference sequence). For the CDR3, the DNA is TGCAGTGCTAGGTCTCTAGCGGGAGACTACAATGAGCAGTTCTTC. Translated, it gives CSARSLAGDYNEQFF.

This clonotype has a count of ten or more. This CDR3 is CASSPDGSSGNTIYF. The DNA of the CDR3 is TGTGCCAGCAGCCCGGACGGAAGCTCTGGAAACACCATATATTTT. The gene calls are TRBV9 and TRBJ1-3; D gene ambiguous. The CDR3 is made up of 15 amino acids. V lost 4 bases to trimming and J lost 0 bases, with 11 bases between them. Per germline, CDR1 SGDLS and CDR2 YYNGEE. The full variable domain, its missing parts supplied by reference TRBV9 and TRBJ1-3, is DSGVTQTPKHLITATGQRVTLRCSPRSGDLSVYWYQQSLDQGLQFLIQYYNGEERAKGNILERFSAQQFPDLHSELNLSSLELGDSALYFCASSPDGSSGNTIYFGEGSWLTVV.

There are many counts of this clonotype. The chain is built from TRBV7-2 and TRBJ2-3; weak D call: TRBD2 (5 bases). This CDR3 comprises 16 residues. Germline CDR1 reads SGHTA; CDR2 reads FQGNSA. The V and J ends lost 1 base and 2 bases respectively, with 13 bases between them. In DNA, the CDR3 is TGTGCCAGCAGCTTAGATTTCGGAGGCGTCACAGATACGCAGTATTTT. This sequence encodes CASSLDFGGVTDTQYF.

This clonotype was found many times. The V gene is TRBV27, the J gene TRBJ2-1; 11 positions agree with TRBD2. Germline-derived CDR1 and CDR2 are MNHEY and SMNVEV (reference sequence). Trimming cost V 6 bases and J 9 bases; bases outside gene matches: 10. CDR3 size: 15 residues. The CDR3 sequence: CASSEQLAGVPEQFF. CDR3 nucleotide sequence: TGTGCCAGCAGCGAACAACTAGCGGGAGTTCCTGAGCAGTTCTTC.

The sample holds many counts of this clonotype. The V gene is TRBV7-2, the J gene TRBJ2-4, with TRBD2 matching 8 bases. The CDR3 totals 17 residues. In germline, CDR1 is SGHTA, CDR2 FQGNSA. V shed 8 bases and J 2 bases; nucleotides not matched to a gene: 14. As DNA, the CDR3 is TGTGCCAGCCAAAGGGTGGGGTCGGGGGGGACCAAAAACATTCAGTACTTC. It is translated as CASQRVGSGGTKNIQYF.

In this sample, this clonotype turned up many times. For the CDR3, the DNA is TGCGCCAGCAGTCCAGGGTTCGATCAGCCCCAGCATTTT. It yields the protein CASSPGFDQPQHF. The chain is built from TRBV5-1 and TRBJ1-5, with a weak D call TRBD1 (5 bases). The CDR3 runs 13 residues. The V end was cut by 5 bases, the J end by 5 bases, with 11 bases between. Per germline, CDR1 SGHRS and CDR2 YFSETQ.

This clonotype was counted only a few times. A much bigger clone sits one base away, suggesting this may be a read error. This rearrangement joins TRBV13 to TRBJ2-1; D is possibly TRBD1 (5 bases). CDR1 is PRHDT, CDR2 FYEKMQ, per germline (reference sequence). The CDR3 sequence is 12 residues long. The germline V and J ends were trimmed by 6 bases and 4 bases, with 7 bases remaining between them. In DNA, the CDR3 is TGTGCCAGCAGTCGACAGTACAATGAGCAGTTCTTC. Translation gives CASSRQYNEQFF.

This clonotype was observed at least ten times. The chain uses TRBV4-3 and TRBJ2-1, with 7 bases aligning to TRBD2. Germline trimming cut 0 bases from V and 4 bases from J; bases unmatched to any gene: 9. The V gene's germline CDR1 is LGHNA and CDR2 YSLEER. CDR3 length equals 17 residues. CDR3 DNA: TGCGCCAGCAGCCAAGAGGAGCTAGCGGAGAAATACAATGAGCAGTTCTTC. Translated, it gives CASSQEELAEKYNEQFF.

Ten or more counts support this clonotype. The V gene is TRBV4-3, the J gene TRBJ2-7; weak D call: TRBD2 (6 bases). The CDR3 sequence is 15 residues long. Germline CDR1 is LGHNA and CDR2 is YSLEER. Trimming removed 1 base from V and 2 bases from J, with 12 bases in between. The CDR3 nucleotides read TGCGCCAGCAGCCAAGGGGTAGCGGATACCTACGAGCAGTACTTC. This codes for CASSQGVADTYEQYF.

This clonotype was picked up many times. V is TRBV4-1 and J is TRBJ2-2; D is unresolved. CDR1 MGHRA and CDR2 YSYEKL come from the germline V gene. This CDR3 comprises 16 residues. Trimming removed 4 bases from V and 0 bases from J, with 12 bases in between. CDR3 sequence reads: CASSPQMSTNTGELFF. CDR3 nucleotides: TGCGCCAGCAGCCCCCAAATGAGCACGAACACCGGGGAGCTGTTTTTT.

This clonotype showed up many times. The gene calls are TRBV9 and TRBJ2-5; TRBD1 might be the D (5 bases). Germline values: CDR1 SGDLS, CDR2 YYNGEE. V was clipped by 4 bases and J by 1 base, with 17 bases between them. This CDR3 comprises 16 residues. This chain's CDR3 is CASSMRETAIQETQYF. The CDR3 DNA sequence: TGTGCCAGCAGCATGCGAGAGACAGCGATCCAAGAGACCCAGTACTTC.